This TCR beta chain came from a study of cytomegalovirus exposure and HLA in healthy donors. These donors, healthy bone marrow donors, were studied. Looked up from germline, CDR1 is MNHEY and CDR2 is SVGAGI. This CDR3 comprises 13 residues. About this clone itself: Mismatch with germline at one junction end may stem from a read error.

The primer mix had 60 Vbeta and 13 Jbeta primers. Clones were sequenced by immunoSEQ multiplex PCR, and TCRdb holds only the in-frame ones, with some missing. Altogether fewer than 110,000 clones are present, around 76% being singletons, with the ten largest covering about 2.5%. This receptor was identified in a man younger than 35 in good health and CMV-seronegative. This rearrangement joins TRBV6-5 to TRBJ2-3; 9 bases line up with TRBD2. Sequences were obtained from PBMCs. As DNA, the CDR3 is TGTGCCAGCGAGCGGGGGGAGACAGACACGCAGTATTTT. This sequence encodes CASERGETDTQYF.